The subject of this entry is one T cell receptor (beta chain). Its antigen is currently not known. Base qualities are not at hand, and no much larger clone is one base apart. From a lookup of the germline V gene (reference sequence), CDR1 and CDR2 are LNHDA and SQIVND. Cut back by 1 base and 0 bases, the V and J ends lie 4 bases apart. The CDR3 spans 15 residues, from the cysteine through the phenylalanine. Only the CDR3 part of the read is kept: 45 bases, read in frame from the first base. The record originates from a study of blood T cell repertoires in COVID-19 (dated by TCRdb to the early 2020s). With regard to the full study: Collaborator samples came from the United States, Italy and Spain and covered acute and convalescent phases of COVID-19. Nearly every sample came with metadata listing a de-identified subject ID, COVID-19 status, age in years and sex. The repertoires were released in a freely available public database intended as a resource for research on the immune response to SARS-CoV-2. HLA class I and class II types, where available, came from metadata supplied by the sample provider rather than from assay-based typing. Samples came from the ongoing ImmuneRACE study (first 160 participants) plus 1,254 subjects from 6 global collaborators. The material from the prospective study consisted of cDNA or gDNA derived from T cells, B-cell-depleted T cells, or PBMCs. Subjects who had been exposed to COVID-19, were actively infected with it, or had recovered from it provided the deeply sampled blood TCRbeta repertoires that made up the dataset. The paper's findings and limits, for the study overall: The amount of clinical and demographic metadata varied by source and participant and was provided uncurated.

Samples from volunteer blood donors who had recovered from COVID-19 were contributed by a second Seattle source. Whole blood was collected in K2EDTA tubes by collaborating institutions according to the institutions' own protocols. For TCRbeta analysis, collaborator samples were shipped as frozen whole blood, as isolated PBMCs, or as DNA extracted from either sample type. TCRbeta CDR3 regions were amplified from genomic DNA by means of the immunoSEQ Assay, a bias-controlled multiplex PCR. Per the source publication's procedure: The number of nucleated cells in each sample was estimated by amplification of reference gene primers within the assay. To quantify the absolute abundance of each unique TCRbeta CDR3 rearrangement, sequence reads were collapsed and filtered. For each sample, productive Simpson clonality was calculated by taking the square root of Simpson's diversity index across productive rearrangements. Sourced from immuneACCESS, this table was stored by TCRdb with only in-frame sequences that have V and J called. A share of the clones is absent; for the studies checked, an unresolved V gene accounts for under half, and the remainder has no known explanation. That table gives V, J and clone size, and the DNA gave D and trimming. The sample table holds approximately 200,000 clones, of which about 87% were seen once. 5.5% to 8% of the sample is held by the ten biggest clonotypes.

The clonotype was recovered from a man aged 60 to 69 who had recovered from COVID-19. The material sequenced was peripheral blood. The rearrangement joined TRBV19 to TRBJ2-6, with the D gene uncertain. The CDR3 region has the sequence CASSIGVSGANVLTF. The DNA is as follows: TGTGCCAGTAGTATAGGAGTCTCTGGGGCCAACGTCCTGACTTTC.